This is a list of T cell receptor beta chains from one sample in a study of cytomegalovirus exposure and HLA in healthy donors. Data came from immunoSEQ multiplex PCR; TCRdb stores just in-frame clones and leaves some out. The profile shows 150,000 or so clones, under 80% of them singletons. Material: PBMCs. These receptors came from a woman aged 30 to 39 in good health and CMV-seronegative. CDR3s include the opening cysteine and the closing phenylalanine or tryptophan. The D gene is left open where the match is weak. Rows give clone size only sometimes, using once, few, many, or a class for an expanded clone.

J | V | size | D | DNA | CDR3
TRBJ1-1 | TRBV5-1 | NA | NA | TGCGCCAGCGCCCCGCCGGGACATGGTGGGGCTGAAGCTTTCTTT | CASAPPGHGGAEAFF
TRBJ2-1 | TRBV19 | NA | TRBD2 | TGTGCCAGTAGCACACGGGGGGGCTGGGAGCAGTTCTTC | CASSTRGGWEQFF
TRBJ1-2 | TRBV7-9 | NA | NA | TGTGCCAGCAGCCTCTCGACATACAGCTATGGCTACACCTTC | CASSLSTYSYGYTF
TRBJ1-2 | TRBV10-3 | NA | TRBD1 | TGTGCCACCTCGGACAGGGGGCCTTTGGGCTACACCTTC | CATSDRGPLGYTF
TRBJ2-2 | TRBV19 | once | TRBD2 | TGTGCCAGTCGGGGGGATAGTTTCACCGGGGAGCTGTTTTTT | CASRGDSFTGELFF
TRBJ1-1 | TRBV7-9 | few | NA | TGTGCCAGCAGCTTAGGATCCCGACAGTTAGGAGCTCTGAACACTGAAGCTTTCTTT | CASSLGSRQLGALNTEAFF
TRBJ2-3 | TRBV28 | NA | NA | TGTGCCAGCACGGAGGCTACCGCGAGAGATACGCAGTATTTT | CASTEATARDTQYF
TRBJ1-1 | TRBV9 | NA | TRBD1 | TGTGCCAGCAGCAGACGACAGGGAAGCACTGAAGCTTTCTTT | CASSRRQGSTEAFF
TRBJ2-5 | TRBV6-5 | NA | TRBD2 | TGTGCCAGCAGTTACGGACTAGTGGAGACCCAGTACTTC | CASSYGLVETQYF
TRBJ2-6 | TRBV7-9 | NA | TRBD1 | TGTGCCAGCAGCTTAAAGGGGGCGTTGACTGGGGCCAACGTCCTGACTTTC | CASSLKGALTGANVLTF
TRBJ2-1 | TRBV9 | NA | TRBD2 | TGTGCCAGCAGCGTAAGCGGGGGCTTCTCCTACAATGAGCAGTTCTTC | CASSVSGGFSYNEQFF
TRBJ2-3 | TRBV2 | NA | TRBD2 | TGTGCCAGCAGGTGGACTAGCGGGGGGAAGGGCACAGATACGCAGTATTTT | CASRWTSGGKGTDTQYF
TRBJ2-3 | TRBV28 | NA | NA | TGTGCCAGCAGTTTATCGCGGGGCCAGAATACGCAGTATTTT | CASSLSRGQNTQYF
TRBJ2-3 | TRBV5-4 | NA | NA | TGTGCCAGCAGCTTGATAGTCCTGGGAGCAGATACGCAGTATTTT | CASSLIVLGADTQYF
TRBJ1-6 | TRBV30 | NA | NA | TGTGCCTGGAGACCGGAGGCGCGGAATTCACCCCCCCACTTT | CAWRPEARNSPPHF
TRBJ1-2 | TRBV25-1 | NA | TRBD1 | TGTGCCAGCCGAGGACAGGGGGCTGGCTACACCTTC | CASRGQGAGYTF
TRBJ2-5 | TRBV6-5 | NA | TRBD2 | TGTGCCAGCAGTTGGACCTGGGGAGGGTTGGAGACCCAGTACTTC | CASSWTWGGLETQYF
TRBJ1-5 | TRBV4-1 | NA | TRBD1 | TGTGCCAGCAGCGATATGGACAGGGGTGAACAGCCCCAGCATTTT | CASSDMDRGEQPQHF
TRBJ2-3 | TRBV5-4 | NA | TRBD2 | TGTGCCAGCAGCGGCGACCTAGGGACTAGCGGCACAGATACGCAGTATTTT | CASSGDLGTSGTDTQYF
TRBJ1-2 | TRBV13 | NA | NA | TGTGCCAGCAGAGAAGACAGGTTGATCTATGGCTACACCTTC | CASREDRLIYGYTF
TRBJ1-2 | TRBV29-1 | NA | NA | TGCAGCGTTCTCGCAGTGGACAAGGCCGGCTACACCTTC | CSVLAVDKAGYTF
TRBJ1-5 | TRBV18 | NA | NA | TGTGCCAGCTCACCATTGGGGTTACAGGGAGATGAGCCCCAGCATTTT | CASSPLGLQGDEPQHF
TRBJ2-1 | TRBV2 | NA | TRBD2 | TGTGCCAGCACCTTAGCGGGGGGCTCCTACAATGAGCAGTTCTTC | CASTLAGGSYNEQFF
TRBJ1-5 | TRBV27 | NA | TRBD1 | TGTGCCAGCAGTTCAGGCGGACAGGGTGGTGATCAGCCCCAGCATTTT | CASSSGGQGGDQPQHF
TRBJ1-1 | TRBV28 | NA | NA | TGTGCCAGCAGAGGGGGTTTAGTGAACACTGAAGCTTTCTTT | CASRGGLVNTEAFF
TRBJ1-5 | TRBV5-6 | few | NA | TGTGCCAGCAGCCGCAGGCCGAAGGCTAAAAGCAATCAGCCCCAGCATTTT | CASSRRPKAKSNQPQHF
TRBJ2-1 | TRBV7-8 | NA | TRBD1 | TGTGCCAGCAGCTTAGGAGGGGGGACAGGAGGGTTAAGTGAGCAGTTCTTC | CASSLGGGTGGLSEQFF
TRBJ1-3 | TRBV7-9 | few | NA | TGTGCCAGCAGCTCAAATCTAGACAGGGGAAACACCATATATTTT | CASSSNLDRGNTIYF
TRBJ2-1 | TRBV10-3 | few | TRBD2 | TGTGCCATCAGTGATAAAAGCGGGGAAGACCCCTACAATGAGCAGTTCTTC | CAISDKSGEDPYNEQFF
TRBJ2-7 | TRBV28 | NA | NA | TGTGCCAGCAGTACGCTGCGGGTCCCATCCTACGAGCAGTACTTC | CASSTLRVPSYEQYF
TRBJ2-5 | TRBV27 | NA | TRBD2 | TGTGCCAGCAGTCCCAGACCCCCCGTACTAGCGGGGGGTCAAGAGACCCAGTACTTC | CASSPRPPVLAGGQETQYF
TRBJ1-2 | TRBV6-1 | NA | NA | TGTGCCAGCAGACTAACCACCGGACAGCTCTATGGCTACACCTTC | CASRLTTGQLYGYTF
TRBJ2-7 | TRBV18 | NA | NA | TGTGCCAGCTCTCCAAGCGGCGCTCTTTCCTCCTACGAGCAGTACTTC | CASSPSGALSSYEQYF
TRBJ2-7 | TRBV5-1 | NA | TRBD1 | TGCGCCAGCGGGGAAGGGACAGAACTGACAGCGAAATCCTACGAGCAGTACTTC | CASGEGTELTAKSYEQYF
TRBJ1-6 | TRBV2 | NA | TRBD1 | TGTGCCAGTAGACAGGGCTCACCCCTCCACTTT | CASRQGSPLHF